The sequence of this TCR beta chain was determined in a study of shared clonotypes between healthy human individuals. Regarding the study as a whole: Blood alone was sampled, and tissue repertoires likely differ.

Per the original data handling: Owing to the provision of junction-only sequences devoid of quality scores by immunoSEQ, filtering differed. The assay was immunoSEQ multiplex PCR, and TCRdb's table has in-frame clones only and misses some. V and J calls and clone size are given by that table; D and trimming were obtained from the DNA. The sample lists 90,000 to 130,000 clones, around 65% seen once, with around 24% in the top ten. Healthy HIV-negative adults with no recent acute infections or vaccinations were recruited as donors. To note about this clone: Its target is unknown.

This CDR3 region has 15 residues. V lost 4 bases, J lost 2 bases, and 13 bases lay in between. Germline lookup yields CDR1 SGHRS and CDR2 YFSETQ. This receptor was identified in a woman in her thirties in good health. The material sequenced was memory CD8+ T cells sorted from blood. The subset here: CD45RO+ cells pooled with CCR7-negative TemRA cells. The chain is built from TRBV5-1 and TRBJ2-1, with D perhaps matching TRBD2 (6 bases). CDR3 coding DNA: TGCGCCAGCAGCGAACCGGGAGACCCCTACAATGAGCAGTTCTTC. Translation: CASSEPGDPYNEQFF.